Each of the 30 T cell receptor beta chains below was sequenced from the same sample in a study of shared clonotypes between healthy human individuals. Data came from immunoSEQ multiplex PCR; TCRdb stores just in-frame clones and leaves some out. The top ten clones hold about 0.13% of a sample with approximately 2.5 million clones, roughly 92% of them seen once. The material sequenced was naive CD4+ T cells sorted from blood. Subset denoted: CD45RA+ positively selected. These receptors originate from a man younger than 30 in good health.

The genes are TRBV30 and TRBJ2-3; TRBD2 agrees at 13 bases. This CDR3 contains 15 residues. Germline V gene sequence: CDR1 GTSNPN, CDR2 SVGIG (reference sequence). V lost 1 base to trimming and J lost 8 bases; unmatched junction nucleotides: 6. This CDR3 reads CAWSGTSGSRGTQYF. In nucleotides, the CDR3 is TGTGCCTGGAGTGGGACTAGCGGGAGCCGAGGTACGCAGTATTTT.

For the CDR3, the DNA is TGTGCCACCGGGGCAGGGGTTGAAGCTAACTATGGCTACACCTTC. Protein sequence: CATGAGVEANYGYTF. The V and J genes are TRBV15 and TRBJ1-2, with D tentatively TRBD1 (6 bases). CDR3 length: 15 residues. Germline V CDR1 and CDR2: LNHNV, YYDKDF (reference sequence). Trimming stripped 8 bases from V and 0 bases from J, with 16 bases between.

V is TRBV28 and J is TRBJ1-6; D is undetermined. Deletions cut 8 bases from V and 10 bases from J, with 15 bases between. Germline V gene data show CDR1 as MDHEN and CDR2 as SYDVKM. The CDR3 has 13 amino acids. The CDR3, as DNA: TGTGCCAGCGGACTGGGAGGCGGCTCACCCCTCCACTTT. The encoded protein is CASGLGGGSPLHF.

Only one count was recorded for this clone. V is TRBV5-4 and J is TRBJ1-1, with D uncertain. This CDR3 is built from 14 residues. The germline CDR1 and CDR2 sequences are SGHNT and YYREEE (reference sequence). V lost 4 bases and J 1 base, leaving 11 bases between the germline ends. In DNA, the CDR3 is TGTGCCAGCAGCGCCTTATCGGGGAACACTGAAGCTTTCTTT. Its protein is CASSALSGNTEAFF.

Here the CDR3 reads CASSELGMGNTGELFF. CDR3 in DNA: TGTGCCAGCAGTGAACTCGGTATGGGGAACACCGGGGAGCTGTTTTTT. V usage is TRBV25-1 and J usage is TRBJ2-2; D unresolved. Between the trimmed V and J ends, which lost 2 bases and 1 base, there was a span of 11 bases. The germline gives CDR1 MGHDK, CDR2 SYGVNS. CDR3 size: 16 residues.

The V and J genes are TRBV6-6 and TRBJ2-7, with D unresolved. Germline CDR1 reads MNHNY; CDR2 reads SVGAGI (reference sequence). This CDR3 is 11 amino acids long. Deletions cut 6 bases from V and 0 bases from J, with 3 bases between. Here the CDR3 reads CASRDSYEQYF. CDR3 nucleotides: TGTGCCAGCAGGGACTCCTACGAGCAGTACTTC.

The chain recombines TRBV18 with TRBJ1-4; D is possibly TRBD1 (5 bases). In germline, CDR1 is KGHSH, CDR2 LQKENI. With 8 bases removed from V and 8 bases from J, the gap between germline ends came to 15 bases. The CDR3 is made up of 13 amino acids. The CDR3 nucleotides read TGTGCCAGCAATTCAGGGTCGGGCGAAAAACTGTTTTTT. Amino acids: CASNSGSGEKLFF.

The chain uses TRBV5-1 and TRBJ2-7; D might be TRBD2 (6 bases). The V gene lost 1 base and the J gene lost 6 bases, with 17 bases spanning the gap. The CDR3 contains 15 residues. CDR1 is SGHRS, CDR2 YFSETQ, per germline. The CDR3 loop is CASSLNGGVIAEQYF. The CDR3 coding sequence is TGCGCCAGCAGCTTGAACGGCGGGGTAATCGCCGAGCAGTACTTC.

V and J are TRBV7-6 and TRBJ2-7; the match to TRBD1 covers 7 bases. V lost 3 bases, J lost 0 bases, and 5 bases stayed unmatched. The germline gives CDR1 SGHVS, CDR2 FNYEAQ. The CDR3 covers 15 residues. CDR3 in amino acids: CASSFRDSSSYEQYF. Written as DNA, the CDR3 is TGTGCCAGCAGCTTCCGGGACAGTAGCTCCTACGAGCAGTACTTC.

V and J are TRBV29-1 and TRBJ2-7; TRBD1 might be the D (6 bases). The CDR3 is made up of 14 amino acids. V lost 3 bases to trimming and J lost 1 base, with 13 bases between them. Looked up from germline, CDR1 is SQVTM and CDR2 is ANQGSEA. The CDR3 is CSVEGTRGSYEQYF. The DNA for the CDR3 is TGCAGCGTTGAGGGGACAAGGGGGTCCTACGAGCAGTACTTC.

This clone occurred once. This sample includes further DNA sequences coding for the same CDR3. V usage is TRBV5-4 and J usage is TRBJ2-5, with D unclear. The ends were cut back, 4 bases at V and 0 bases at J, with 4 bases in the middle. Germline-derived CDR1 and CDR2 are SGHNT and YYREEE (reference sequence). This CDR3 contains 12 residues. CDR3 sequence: CASSPYQETQYF. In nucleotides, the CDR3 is TGTGCCAGCAGCCCTTACCAAGAGACCCAGTACTTC.

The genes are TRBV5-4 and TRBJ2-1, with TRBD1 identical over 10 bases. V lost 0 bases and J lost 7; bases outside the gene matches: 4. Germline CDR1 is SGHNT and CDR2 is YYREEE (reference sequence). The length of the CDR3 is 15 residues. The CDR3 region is CASSLEWTGGNEQFF. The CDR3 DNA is TGTGCCAGCAGCTTGGAATGGACAGGGGGGAATGAGCAGTTCTTC.

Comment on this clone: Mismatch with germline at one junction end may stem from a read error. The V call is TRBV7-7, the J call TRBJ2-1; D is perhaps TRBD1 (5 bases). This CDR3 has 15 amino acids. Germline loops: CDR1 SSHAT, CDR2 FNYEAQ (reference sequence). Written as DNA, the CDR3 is TGTGCTAGCAGCTTAGGTCCAGGGCCCTACAATGAGCAGTTCTTC. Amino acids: CASSLGPGPYNEQFF.

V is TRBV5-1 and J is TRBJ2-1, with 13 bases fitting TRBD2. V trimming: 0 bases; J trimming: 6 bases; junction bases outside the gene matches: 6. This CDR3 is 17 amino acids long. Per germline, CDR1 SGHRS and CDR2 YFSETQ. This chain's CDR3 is CASSLGGTSGTFNEQFF. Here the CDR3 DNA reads TGCGCCAGCAGCTTGGGGGGGACTAGCGGGACCTTCAATGAGCAGTTCTTC.

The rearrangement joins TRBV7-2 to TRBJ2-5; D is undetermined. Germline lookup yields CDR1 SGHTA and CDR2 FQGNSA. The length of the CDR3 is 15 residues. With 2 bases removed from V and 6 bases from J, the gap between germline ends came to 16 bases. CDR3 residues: CASSLTRRREQTQYF. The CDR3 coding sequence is TGTGCCAGCAGCTTAACTCGGCGCCGCGAACAGACCCAGTACTTC.

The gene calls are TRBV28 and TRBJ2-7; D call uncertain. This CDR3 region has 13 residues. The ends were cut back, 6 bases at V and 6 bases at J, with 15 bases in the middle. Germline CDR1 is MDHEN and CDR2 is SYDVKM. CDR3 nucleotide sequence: TGTGCCAGCAGCAAGGGTCCTGTGCGCGAGCAGTACTTC. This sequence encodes CASSKGPVREQYF.

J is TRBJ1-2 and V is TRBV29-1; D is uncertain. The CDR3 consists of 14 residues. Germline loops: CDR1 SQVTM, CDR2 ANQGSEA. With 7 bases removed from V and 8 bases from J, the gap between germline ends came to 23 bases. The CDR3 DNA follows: TGCAGCGCCCGGGAGGAGGGTCTAGGTTTGGGCTACACCTTC. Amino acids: CSAREEGLGLGYTF.

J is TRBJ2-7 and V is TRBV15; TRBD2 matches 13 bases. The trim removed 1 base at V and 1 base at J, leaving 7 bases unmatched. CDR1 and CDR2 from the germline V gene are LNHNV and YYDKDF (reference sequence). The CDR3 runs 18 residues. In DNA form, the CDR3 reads TGTGCCACCAGCAGAGCGAGGACTAGCGGGAGTTCATCCTACGAGCAGTACTTC. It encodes CATSRARTSGSSSYEQYF. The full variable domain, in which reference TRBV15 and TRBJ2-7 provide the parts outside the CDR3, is DAMVIQNPRYQVTQFGKPVTLSCSQTLNHNVMYWYQQKSSQAPKLLFHYYDKDFNNEADTPDNFQSRRPNTSFCFLDIRSPGLGDTAMYLCATSRARTSGSSSYEQYFGPGTRLTVT.

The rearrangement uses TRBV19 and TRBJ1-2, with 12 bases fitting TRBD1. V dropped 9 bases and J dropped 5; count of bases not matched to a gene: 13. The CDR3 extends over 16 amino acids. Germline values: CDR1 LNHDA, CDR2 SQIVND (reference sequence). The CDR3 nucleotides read TGTGCCAGCGACCTCTCGGGACAGGGGGCAAAGTATGGCTACACCTTC. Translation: CASDLSGQGAKYGYTF.

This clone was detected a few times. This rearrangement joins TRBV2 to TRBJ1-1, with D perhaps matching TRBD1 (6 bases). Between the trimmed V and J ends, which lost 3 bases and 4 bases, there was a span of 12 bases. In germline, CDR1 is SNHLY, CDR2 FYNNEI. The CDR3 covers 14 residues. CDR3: CASSENRAPTEAFF. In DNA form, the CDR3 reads TGTGCCAGCAGTGAGAACAGGGCACCCACTGAAGCTTTCTTT.

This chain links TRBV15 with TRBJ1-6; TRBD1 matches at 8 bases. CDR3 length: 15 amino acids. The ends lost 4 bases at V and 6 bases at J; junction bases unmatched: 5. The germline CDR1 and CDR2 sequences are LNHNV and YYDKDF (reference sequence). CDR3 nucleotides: TGTGCCACCAGCACCAGGGGGCCCGGTAATTCACCCCTCCACTTT. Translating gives CATSTRGPGNSPLHF.

The CDR3 protein is CASSLDSGTHEQYF. For the CDR3, the DNA is TGCGCCAGCAGCTTGGATTCAGGGACCCACGAGCAGTACTTC. The gene calls are TRBV5-1 and TRBJ2-7; D may be TRBD1 or TRBD2 (5 bases each). Trimming cost V 0 bases and J 5 bases, with 12 bases left between them. CDR1 SGHRS and CDR2 YFSETQ come from the germline V gene. The CDR3 consists of 14 residues.

The CDR3 spells CAWSGLTGNYGYTF. The CDR3, as DNA: TGTGCCTGGAGTGGGTTGACAGGGAACTATGGCTACACCTTC. The chain carries TRBV30 and TRBJ1-2; TRBD1 agrees at 7 bases. This CDR3 has 14 amino acids. The V gene end was trimmed by 1 base and the J gene end by 2 bases; junction bases not matched to a gene: 4. Looked up from germline, CDR1 is GTSNPN and CDR2 is SVGIG (reference sequence). The full variable domain, its missing parts supplied by reference TRBV30 and TRBJ1-2, is SQTIHQWPATLVQPVGSPLSLECTVEGTSNPNLYWYRQAAGRGLQLLFYSVGIGQISSEVPQNLSASRPQDRQFILSSKKLLLSDSGFYLCAWSGLTGNYGYTFGSGTRLTVV.

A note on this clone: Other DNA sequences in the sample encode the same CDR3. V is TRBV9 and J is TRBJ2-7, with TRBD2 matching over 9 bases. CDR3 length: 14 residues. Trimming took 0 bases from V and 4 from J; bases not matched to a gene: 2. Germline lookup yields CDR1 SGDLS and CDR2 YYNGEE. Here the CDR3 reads CASSVEAGGYEQYF. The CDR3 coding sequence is TGTGCCAGCAGCGTAGAGGCGGGAGGGTACGAGCAGTACTTC.

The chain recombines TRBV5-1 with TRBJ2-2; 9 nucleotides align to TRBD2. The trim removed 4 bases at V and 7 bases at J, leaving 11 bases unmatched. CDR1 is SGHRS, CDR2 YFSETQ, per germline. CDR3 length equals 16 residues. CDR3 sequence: CASSSRVAGELGELFF. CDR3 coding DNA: TGCGCCAGCAGCAGCCGGGTAGCGGGAGAGCTCGGGGAGCTGTTTTTT.

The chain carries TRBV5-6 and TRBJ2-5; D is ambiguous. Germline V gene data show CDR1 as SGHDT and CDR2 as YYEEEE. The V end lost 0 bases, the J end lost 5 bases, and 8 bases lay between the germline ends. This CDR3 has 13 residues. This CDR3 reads CASSLGERETQYF. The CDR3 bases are TGTGCCAGCAGCTTGGGTGAACGGGAGACCCAGTACTTC.

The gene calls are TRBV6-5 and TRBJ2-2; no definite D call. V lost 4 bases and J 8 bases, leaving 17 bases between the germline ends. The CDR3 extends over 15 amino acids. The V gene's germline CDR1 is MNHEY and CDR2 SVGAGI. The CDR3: CASSSLSAAGGELFF. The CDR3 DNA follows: TGTGCCAGCAGTTCCTTATCTGCAGCCGGTGGGGAGCTGTTTTTT.

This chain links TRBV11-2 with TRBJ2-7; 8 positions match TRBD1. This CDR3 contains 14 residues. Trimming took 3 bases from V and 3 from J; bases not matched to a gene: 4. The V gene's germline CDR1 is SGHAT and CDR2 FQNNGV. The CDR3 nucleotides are TGTGCCAGCAGCTTGAGGACAGGGAGCTACGAGCAGTACTTC. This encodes CASSLRTGSYEQYF.

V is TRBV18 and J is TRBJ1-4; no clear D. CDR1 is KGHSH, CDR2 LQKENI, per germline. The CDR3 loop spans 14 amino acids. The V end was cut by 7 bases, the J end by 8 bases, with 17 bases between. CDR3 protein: CASFPKVQEEKLFF. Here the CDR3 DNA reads TGTGCCAGCTTTCCCAAGGTGCAAGAAGAAAAACTGTTTTTT.

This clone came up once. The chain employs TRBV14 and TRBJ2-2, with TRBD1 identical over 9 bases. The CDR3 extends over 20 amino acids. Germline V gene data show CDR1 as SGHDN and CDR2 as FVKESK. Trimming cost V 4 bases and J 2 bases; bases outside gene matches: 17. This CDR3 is CASSLLPGQGRLPNTGELFF. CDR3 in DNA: TGTGCCAGCAGCCTCTTGCCGGGACAGGGTAGACTGCCTAACACCGGGGAGCTGTTTTTT.